The 23 T cell receptor beta chains presented below share a single source sample, sequenced in a study of regulatory T cells in long-lasting Graves disease. TCR beta libraries were built with iRepertoire HTBI primers and Arm-PCR of CDR3 regions. TCRdb re-called the multiplex PCR reads through MiXCR, storing one row per CDR3 protein. The profile covers fewer than 500,000 distinct CDR3 sequences, with 15% to 20% appearing a single time and 12% taken by the ten largest. As for time point: newly diagnosed GD, antithyroid drugs for less than 3 months. PBMC-derived RNA was used for the TCR library. This same sample was also part of a study on T cells in Graves' hyperthyroidism and ophthalmopathy.

The material was peripheral blood mononuclear cells (PBMCs), obtained at new diagnosis, from a patient treated with antithyroid drugs. These receptors originate from a man aged 35 to 55 with Graves disease.

A few counts support this clonotype. The V and J genes are TRBV6-1 and TRBJ1-1; D is perhaps TRBD1 (5 bases). Trimming took off 5 bases at V and 9 bases at J, with 22 bases between the two ends. This CDR3 region has 15 residues. The germline V gene encodes CDR1 MNHNS and CDR2 SASEGT. The CDR3 region is CASSTDGGYRPQAFF. The CDR3 DNA follows: TGTGCCAGCAGTACTGATGGGGGATACAGGCCTCAAGCTTTCTTT.

The chain joins TRBV20-1 to TRBJ2-1; 9 nucleotides align to TRBD2. J lost 5 bases, V lost 6 bases, and 8 bases had no gene match. In germline, CDR1 is DFQATT, CDR2 SNEGSKA (reference sequence). CDR3 length: 14 amino acids. CDR3 amino acids: CSASSSGIHNEQFF. For the CDR3, the DNA is TGCAGTGCCTCTTCTAGCGGGATCCACAATGAGCAGTTCTTC.

This clonotype was picked up many times. This chain joins TRBV7-8 and TRBJ2-7; tentatively, D is TRBD2 (5 bases). Trimming left V 1 base short and J 3 bases short, with 7 bases between. CDR1 and CDR2 from the germline V gene are SGHVS and FQNEAQ. This CDR3 spans 13 amino acids. The CDR3 sequence: CASSLGDYYEQYF. The CDR3 nucleotides read TGTGCCAGCAGCTTAGGTGACTACTACGAGCAGTACTTC.

This clonotype was counted a few times. The V call is TRBV5-1, the J call TRBJ2-7, with 11 bases lining up with TRBD2. This CDR3 comprises 15 residues. Trimming took 4 bases from V and 6 from J; bases not matched to a gene: 9. Per the germline V gene, CDR1 is SGHRS and CDR2 is YFSETQ. The DNA for the CDR3 is TGCGCCAGCAGCACTTACCTAGCGGGAGGAGGCGAGCAGTACTTC. It encodes CASSTYLAGGGEQYF.

On this clonotype: It may be a read error: a sequence one base away is much more abundant. V usage is TRBV27 and J usage is TRBJ2-2, with D hard to call. Germline-derived CDR1 and CDR2 are MNHEY and SMNVEV (reference sequence). The CDR3 runs 13 residues. The CDR3 reads CAISFLNTGELFF. CDR3 sequence (DNA): TGTGCCATCAGTTTCCTGAACACCGGGGAGCTGTTTTTT.

This clonotype has ten or more counts. V usage is TRBV9 and J usage is TRBJ2-5, with TRBD2 matching 9 bases. Germline V gene data show CDR1 as SGDLS and CDR2 as YYNGEE. Trimming took 6 bases from V and 0 from J; bases not matched to a gene: 3. CDR3 length: 14 residues. CDR3 in amino acids: CASNPSGNQETQYF. CDR3 sequence (DNA): TGTGCCAGCAACCCTAGCGGGAACCAAGAGACCCAGTACTTC.

The rearrangement links TRBV4-2 to TRBJ1-1; D perhaps matches TRBD1 (6 bases). Deletions cut 0 bases from V and 4 bases from J, with 12 bases between. Germline V gene lookup returns CDR1 LGHNA and CDR2 YNFKEQ. The CDR3 has 15 residues. CDR3 nucleotides: TGTGCCAGCAGCCAAGATGTACAGGGAAGCACTGAAGCTTTCTTT. Translation gives CASSQDVQGSTEAFF.

This clonotype has a handful of counts. The chain has TRBV14 and TRBJ1-2; D remains ambiguous. The germline gives CDR1 SGHDN, CDR2 FVKESK. Trimming shortened V by 0 bases and J by 4 bases, and 9 bases separated the two germline ends. This CDR3 comprises 14 residues. CDR3 sequence reads: CASSQDRRAYGYTF. Written as DNA, the CDR3 is TGTGCCAGCAGCCAAGATCGCCGGGCCTATGGCTACACCTTC.

This clonotype was observed a few times. The rearrangement joins TRBV7-2 to TRBJ2-2; the D gene is possibly TRBD2 (5 bases). The CDR3 totals 16 residues. V shed 5 bases and J shed 6 bases, with 19 bases lying between them. The germline V gene has CDR1 SGHTA and CDR2 FQGNSA. CDR3 loop: CASSPTPGFPPGELFF. The CDR3 DNA is TGTGCCAGCAGCCCTACCCCGGGATTCCCCCCCGGGGAGCTGTTTTTT.

This clonotype showed up many times. An end of the junction differs from the germline gene, which may be a read error. The CDR3 nucleotides are TGTGCCAGCAGCTCCGGGACAGGGGGAACGAATGAGCAGTTCTTC. Residues: CASSSGTGGTNEQFF. The chain carries TRBV5-1 and TRBJ2-1; 11 bases line up with TRBD1. The V gene's germline CDR1 is SGHRS and CDR2 YFSETQ. The CDR3 is 15 amino acids.

The chain couples TRBV2 to TRBJ1-3; no definite D call. Germline V gene lookup returns CDR1 SNHLY and CDR2 FYNNEI. V lost 8 bases and J 0 bases, leaving 8 bases between the germline ends. The CDR3 length is 13 residues. The CDR3 protein is CASHGSSGNTIYF. CDR3 DNA sequence: TGTGCCAGCCACGGGAGCTCTGGAAACACCATATATTTT.

This clonotype has more than one count but fewer than ten. The chain combines TRBV13 with TRBJ1-6; 9 positions agree with TRBD1. The CDR3 loop spans 16 amino acids. Germline V gene sequence: CDR1 PRHDT, CDR2 FYEKMQ (reference sequence). Trimming cost V 0 bases and J 9 bases; bases outside gene matches: 6. CDR3 nucleotides: TGTGCCAGCAGCTTAGGCGTAGGGACAGGGTTTTCACCCCTCCACTTT. It encodes CASSLGVGTGFSPLHF.

This clonotype was seen a few times. The chain has TRBV30 and TRBJ1-2, with D unclear. The CDR3 contains 14 residues. V was cut by 0 bases and J by 2 bases, with 10 bases left in between. Germline loops: CDR1 GTSNPN, CDR2 SVGIG (reference sequence). The CDR3 here is CAWSVPPLNYGYTF. The CDR3 nucleotides read TGTGCCTGGAGTGTACCGCCGTTAAACTATGGCTACACCTTC.

A note on this clonotype: A much larger clone lies one base from this, so it may be a read error. The chain couples TRBV6-5 to TRBJ2-2; no definite D call. Germline assignment: CDR1 MNHEY and CDR2 SVGAGI. CDR3 size: 18 residues. Trimming removed 2 bases from V and 0 bases from J, with 16 bases in between. CDR3 sequence reads: CASSYPRMARPNTGELFF. The CDR3 DNA sequence: TGTGCCAGCAGTTACCCACGCATGGCTAGACCGAACACCGGGGAGCTGTTTTTT.

This clonotype was counted many times. This rearrangement joins TRBV5-1 to TRBJ2-1; 10 bases fit TRBD2. CDR3 size: 16 residues. The V segment lost 3 bases and the J segment 1 base; nucleotides outside the gene matches: 4. CDR1 is SGHRS and CDR2 is YFSETQ in the germline V gene. DNA for the CDR3: TGCGCCAGCAGCTGGACTAGCGGCGATTCCTACAATGAGCAGTTCTTC. It specifies CASSWTSGDSYNEQFF. Full variable domain (outside the CDR3, taken from reference TRBV5-1 and TRBJ2-1): KAGVTQTPRYLIKTRGQQVTLSCSPISGHRSVSWYQQTPGQGLQFLFEYFSETQRNKGNFPGRFSGRQFSNSRSEMNVSTLELGDSALYLCASSWTSGDSYNEQFFGPGTRLTVL.

This clonotype has ten or more counts. The chain has TRBV28 and TRBJ1-5; D uncertain. The germline gives CDR1 MDHEN, CDR2 SYDVKM. CDR3 length: 15 amino acids. V lost 6 bases and J lost 9, with 21 bases in between. This chain's CDR3 is CASSPIPRYIRPQHF. The CDR3 DNA follows: TGTGCCAGCAGCCCCATCCCCCGTTATATTCGGCCCCAGCATTTT. The full variable domain, its missing parts supplied by reference TRBV28 and TRBJ1-5, is DVKVTQSSRYLVKRTGEKVFLECVQDMDHENMFWYRQDPGLGLRLIYFSYDVKMKEKGDIPEGYSVSREKKERFSLILESASTNQTSMYLCASSPIPRYIRPQHFGDGTRLSIL.

This clonotype appeared many times. V gene TRBV7-3 combines with J gene TRBJ2-7; TRBD1 matches at 11 bases. Trimming took 4 bases from V and 5 from J; bases not matched to a gene: 4. In germline, CDR1 is SGHTA, CDR2 FQGTGA. The CDR3 sequence is 14 residues long. The CDR3 DNA reads TGTGCCAGCAGCTCGGGACAGGGGGTCGACGAGCAGTACTTC. It specifies CASSSGQGVDEQYF.

This clonotype was found many times. The CDR3 reads CASSARTGAPTDTQYF. CDR3 coding DNA: TGTGCCAGCAGTGCTCGGACAGGGGCACCCACAGATACGCAGTATTTT. The rearrangement joins TRBV6-1 to TRBJ2-3, with 9 bases fitting TRBD1. The J segment lost 2 bases and the V segment lost 4 bases, leaving 7 bases of the junction unmatched. The CDR3 length is 16 residues. Looked up from germline, CDR1 is MNHNS and CDR2 is SASEGT.

This clonotype was recorded many times. The rearrangement links TRBV12-3 or TRBV12-4 to TRBJ1-1; D unclear. This CDR3 contains 13 residues. The V and J ends lost 6 bases and 6 bases respectively, with 14 bases between them. CDR3 nucleotide sequence: TGTGCCAGCAGGCCGGCTGTGTCCCCTGAAGCTTTCTTT. This codes for CASRPAVSPEAFF.

The chain couples TRBV7-9 to TRBJ2-7; D is perhaps TRBD1 or TRBD2 (5 bases each). Trimming removed 5 bases from V and 6 bases from J, with 17 bases in between. The CDR3 spans 14 residues. Germline V gene sequence: CDR1 SEHNR, CDR2 FQNEAQ (reference sequence). CDR3 protein: CASSLGGGVAEQYF. CDR3 in DNA: TGTGCCAGCAGCCTAGGTGGGGGAGTCGCCGAGCAGTACTTC.

As for this clonotype: A single base is all that separates this from a far larger clone, so a read error is likely. The genes are TRBV7-9 and TRBJ2-7; perhaps TRBD2 as D (6 bases). The CDR3 covers 13 residues. With 5 bases removed from V and 7 bases from J, the gap between germline ends came to 15 bases. Germline values: CDR1 SEHNR, CDR2 FQNEAQ (reference sequence). The CDR3, as DNA: TGTGCCAGCAGCCGACTAGTAAGCTTGGAGCAGTACTTC. Protein product: CASSRLVSLEQYF.

This clonotype was counted ten times or more. The V and J genes are TRBV5-1 and TRBJ2-3; maybe TRBD2 (6 bases). The CDR3 runs 16 residues. Germline loops: CDR1 SGHRS, CDR2 YFSETQ. The germline V and J ends were trimmed by 6 bases and 5 bases, with 22 bases remaining between them. The CDR3 protein is CASTGRAWGVGDTQYF. In DNA, the CDR3 is TGCGCCAGCACTGGCCGAGCGTGGGGGGTAGGAGATACGCAGTATTTT.

The chain carries TRBV6-2 or TRBV6-3 and TRBJ2-1; D not certain. The CDR3 has 13 amino acids. CDR1 is MNHEY and CDR2 is SVGEGT in the germline V gene. Trimming left V 0 bases short and J 12 bases short, with 12 bases between. CDR3 protein: CASSYSFPPGQFF. CDR3 coding DNA: TGTGCCAGCAGTTACTCTTTTCCTCCAGGGCAGTTCTTC.